This T cell receptor beta chain was captured by sequencing in a study of blood T cell repertoires in COVID-19. V gave up 4 bases and J gave up 8 bases, with 15 bases separating them. The CDR3 length is 14 residues. CDR1 is KGHDR and CDR2 is SFDVKD in the germline V gene. Repertoires were generated with immunoSEQ multiplex PCR, while TCRdb's copy carries only in-frame clones and drops some. The sample lists approximately 100,000 clones, approximately 90% occurring once. The sequenced sample was peripheral blood. This TCR came from a human donor with COVID-19, enrolled during active disease. The donor label of this sample is uncertain. J is TRBJ2-3 and V is TRBV24-1; possibly TRBD2 for D (7 bases). Here the CDR3 DNA reads TGTGCCACCAGTGACCTTAAGGGGGGGGGTACGCAGTATTTT. The encoded protein is CATSDLKGGGTQYF.